This T cell receptor beta chain comes out of a study of T cell responses to AZD1222 COVID-19 vaccine. This CDR3 has 13 amino acids. Germline V gene data show CDR1 as MDHEN and CDR2 as SYDVKM. Germline trimming cut 10 bases from V and 5 bases from J; bases unmatched to any gene: 8. Libraries were prepared by immunoSEQ multiplex PCR; TCRdb keeps only in-frame clonotypes and omits some of them. The sample holds about 150,000 clones, approximately 85% seen once. Study-wide points: Vaccine-associated CD4 TCRs spanned spike, dominant at 160-218 and 743-854. Seropositive status at baseline applied to only a handful of AZD1222 recipients.

Comments on this clone: Its antigen is as yet unknown.

The origin of this receptor is an adult in good health. The chain is built from TRBV28 and TRBJ1-2, with 9 positions matching TRBD1. Sequencing used peripheral blood, obtained on day 0 of AZD1222 vaccination. CDR3 residues: CATSVGQGYGYTF. CDR3 DNA sequence: TGTGCCACCTCCGTGGGACAGGGTTATGGCTACACCTTC.